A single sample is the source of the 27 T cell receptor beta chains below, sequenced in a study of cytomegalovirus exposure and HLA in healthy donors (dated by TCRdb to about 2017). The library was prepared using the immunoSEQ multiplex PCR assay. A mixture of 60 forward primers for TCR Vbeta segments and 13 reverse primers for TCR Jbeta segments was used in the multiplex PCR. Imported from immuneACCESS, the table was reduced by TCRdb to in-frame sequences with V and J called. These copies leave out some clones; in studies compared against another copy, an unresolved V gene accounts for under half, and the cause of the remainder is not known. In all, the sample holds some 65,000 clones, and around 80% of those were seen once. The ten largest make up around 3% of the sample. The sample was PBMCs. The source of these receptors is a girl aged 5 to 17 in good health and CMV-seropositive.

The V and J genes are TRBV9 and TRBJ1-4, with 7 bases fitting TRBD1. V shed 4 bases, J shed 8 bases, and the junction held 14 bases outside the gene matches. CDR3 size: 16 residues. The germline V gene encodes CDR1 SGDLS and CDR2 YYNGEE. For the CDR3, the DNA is TGTGCCAGCAGCCCGACCCCGGCAGGGGGTGGGGAAAAACTGTTTTTT. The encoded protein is CASSPTPAGGGEKLFF. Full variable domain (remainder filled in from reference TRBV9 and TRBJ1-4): DSGVTQTPKHLITATGQRVTLRCSPRSGDLSVYWYQQSLDQGLQFLIQYYNGEERAKGNILERFSAQQFPDLHSELNLSSLELGDSALYFCASSPTPAGGGEKLFFGSGTQLSVL.

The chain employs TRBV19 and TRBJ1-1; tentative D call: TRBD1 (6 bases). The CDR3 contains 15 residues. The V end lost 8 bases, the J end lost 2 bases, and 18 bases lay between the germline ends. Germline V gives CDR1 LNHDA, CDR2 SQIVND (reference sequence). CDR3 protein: CASCPSGTPNTEAFF. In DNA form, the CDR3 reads TGTGCCAGTTGCCCGTCCGGGACACCCAACACTGAAGCTTTCTTT.

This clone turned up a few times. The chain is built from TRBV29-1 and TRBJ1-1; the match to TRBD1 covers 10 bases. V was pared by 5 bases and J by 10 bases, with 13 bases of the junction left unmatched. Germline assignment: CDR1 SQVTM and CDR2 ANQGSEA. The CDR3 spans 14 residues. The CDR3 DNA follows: TGCAGCGTTAAGACAGGGGGCCCCTTGGGTTCAGCTTTCTTT. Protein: CSVKTGGPLGSAFF.

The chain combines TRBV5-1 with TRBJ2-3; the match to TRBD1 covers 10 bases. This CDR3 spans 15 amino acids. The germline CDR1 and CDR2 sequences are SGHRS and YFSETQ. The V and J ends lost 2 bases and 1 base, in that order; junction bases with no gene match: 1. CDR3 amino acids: CASSLGQGGTDTQYF. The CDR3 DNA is TGCGCCAGCAGCTTAGGACAGGGGGGCACAGATACGCAGTATTTT.

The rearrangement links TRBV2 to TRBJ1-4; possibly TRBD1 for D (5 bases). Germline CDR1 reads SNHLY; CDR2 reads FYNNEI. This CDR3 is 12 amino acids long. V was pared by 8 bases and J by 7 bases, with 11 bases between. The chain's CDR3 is CASRQLGEKLFF. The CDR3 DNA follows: TGTGCCAGCCGACAGTTAGGTGAAAAACTGTTTTTT.

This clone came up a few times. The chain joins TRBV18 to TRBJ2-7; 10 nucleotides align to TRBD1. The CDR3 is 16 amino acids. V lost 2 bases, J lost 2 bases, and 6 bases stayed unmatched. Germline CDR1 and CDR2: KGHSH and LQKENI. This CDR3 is CASSPGDRGFTYEQYF. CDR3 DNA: TGTGCCAGCTCACCAGGGGACAGGGGTTTTACCTACGAGCAGTACTTC.

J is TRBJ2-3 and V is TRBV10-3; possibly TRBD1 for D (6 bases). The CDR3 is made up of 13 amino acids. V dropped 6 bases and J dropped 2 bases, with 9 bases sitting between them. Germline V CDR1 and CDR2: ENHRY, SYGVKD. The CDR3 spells CAIRDSITDTQYF. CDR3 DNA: TGTGCCATCAGGGACAGCATCACAGATACGCAGTATTTT.

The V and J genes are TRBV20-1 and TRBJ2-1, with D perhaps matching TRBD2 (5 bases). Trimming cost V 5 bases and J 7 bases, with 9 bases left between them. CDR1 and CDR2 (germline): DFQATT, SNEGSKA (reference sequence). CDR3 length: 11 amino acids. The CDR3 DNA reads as TGCAGTGCTGAGAGGAGGAATGAGCAGTTCTTC. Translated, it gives CSAERRNEQFF.

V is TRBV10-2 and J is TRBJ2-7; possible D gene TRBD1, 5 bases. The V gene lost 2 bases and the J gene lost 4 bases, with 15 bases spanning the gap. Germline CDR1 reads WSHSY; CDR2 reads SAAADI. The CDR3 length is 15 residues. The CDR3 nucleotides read TGCGCCAGCAGTGAGACTGGTCAGGGTGTGTACGAGCAGTACTTC. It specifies CASSETGQGVYEQYF.

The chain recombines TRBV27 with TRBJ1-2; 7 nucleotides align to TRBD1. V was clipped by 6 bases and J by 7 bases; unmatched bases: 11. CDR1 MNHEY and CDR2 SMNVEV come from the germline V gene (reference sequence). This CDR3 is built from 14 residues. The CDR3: CASRQGTALGGYTF. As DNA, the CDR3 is TGTGCCAGCAGGCAAGGGACAGCCCTGGGTGGCTACACCTTC.

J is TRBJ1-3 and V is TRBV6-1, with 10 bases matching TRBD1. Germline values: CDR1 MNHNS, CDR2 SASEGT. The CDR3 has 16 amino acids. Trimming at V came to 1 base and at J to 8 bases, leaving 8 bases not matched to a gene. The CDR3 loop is CASSEGLWTGGDTIYF. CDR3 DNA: TGTGCCAGCAGTGAAGGACTTTGGACAGGGGGAGACACCATATATTTT.

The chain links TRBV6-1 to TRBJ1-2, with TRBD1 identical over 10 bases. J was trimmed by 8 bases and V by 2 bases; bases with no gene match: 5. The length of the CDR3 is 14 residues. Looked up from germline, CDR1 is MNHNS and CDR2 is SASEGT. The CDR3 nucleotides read TGTGCCAGCAGTGAAACCGGGACAGGGGAAGGCTACACCTTC. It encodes CASSETGTGEGYTF.

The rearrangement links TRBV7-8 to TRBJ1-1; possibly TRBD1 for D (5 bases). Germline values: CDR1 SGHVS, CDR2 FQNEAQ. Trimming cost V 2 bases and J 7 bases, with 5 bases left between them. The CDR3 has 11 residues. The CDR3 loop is CASSLRGEAFF. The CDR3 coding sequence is TGTGCCAGCAGCTTAAGGGGTGAAGCTTTCTTT.

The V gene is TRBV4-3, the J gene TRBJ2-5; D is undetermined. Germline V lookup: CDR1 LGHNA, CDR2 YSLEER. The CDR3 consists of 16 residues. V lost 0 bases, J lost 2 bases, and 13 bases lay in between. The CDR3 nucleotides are TGCGCCAGCAGCCAAGAAGGCAGGAACCCGCAAGAGACCCAGTACTTC. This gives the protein CASSQEGRNPQETQYF.

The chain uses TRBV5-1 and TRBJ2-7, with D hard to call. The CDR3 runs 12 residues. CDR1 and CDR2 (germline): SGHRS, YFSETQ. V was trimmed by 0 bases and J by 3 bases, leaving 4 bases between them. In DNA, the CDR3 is TGCGCCAGCAGCTTGGAACACTACGAGCAGTACTTC. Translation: CASSLEHYEQYF.

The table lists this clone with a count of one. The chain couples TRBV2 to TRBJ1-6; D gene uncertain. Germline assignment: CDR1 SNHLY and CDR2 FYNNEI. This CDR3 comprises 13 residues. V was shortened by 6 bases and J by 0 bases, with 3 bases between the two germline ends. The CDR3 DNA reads TGTGCCAGCAGGAGCTCCTATAATTCACCCCTCCACTTT. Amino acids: CASRSSYNSPLHF. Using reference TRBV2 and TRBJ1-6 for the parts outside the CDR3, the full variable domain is EPEVTQTPSHQVTQMGQEVILRCVPISNHLYFYWYRQILGQKVEFLVSFYNNEISEKSEIFDDQFSVERPDGSNFTLKIRSTKLEDSAMYFCASRSSYNSPLHFGNGTRLTVT.

CDR3 in amino acids: CASSYQPGGRTGELFF. The CDR3 DNA sequence: TGTGCCAGCAGTTACCAGCCGGGGGGGCGCACCGGGGAGCTGTTTTTT. V gene TRBV6-6 combines with J gene TRBJ2-2, with TRBD2 identical over 8 bases. Germline assignment: CDR1 MNHNY and CDR2 SVGAGI (reference sequence). This CDR3 has 16 amino acids. The V gene end was trimmed by 2 bases and the J gene end by 4 bases; junction bases not matched to a gene: 6.

CDR3 sequence reads: CASSTGTGYYEQYF. The DNA for the CDR3 is TGTGCCAGTAGTACGGGTACAGGGTACTACGAGCAGTACTTC. The V gene is TRBV19, the J gene TRBJ2-7; a possible D gene is TRBD1 (6 bases). V was cut by 4 bases and J by 3 bases, with 13 bases left in between. CDR3 length: 14 residues. Germline CDR1 is LNHDA and CDR2 is SQIVND (reference sequence).

The CDR3 DNA sequence: TGTGCCAGCAGCCCGGGACAGGGGACGTACAATGAGCAGTTCTTC. Encoded protein: CASSPGQGTYNEQFF. V gene TRBV7-7 combines with J gene TRBJ2-1; 10 bases match TRBD1. The CDR3 sequence is 15 residues long. The germline gives CDR1 SSHAT, CDR2 FNYEAQ (reference sequence). V gave up 5 bases and J gave up 4 bases; unmatched junction bases: 5.

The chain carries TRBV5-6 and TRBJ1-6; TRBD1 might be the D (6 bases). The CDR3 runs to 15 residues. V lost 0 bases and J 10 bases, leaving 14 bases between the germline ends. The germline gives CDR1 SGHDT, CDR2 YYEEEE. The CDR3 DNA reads TGTGCCAGCAGCTTGGCCACAGGGTGGGGATCACCCCTCCACTTT. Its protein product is CASSLATGWGSPLHF.

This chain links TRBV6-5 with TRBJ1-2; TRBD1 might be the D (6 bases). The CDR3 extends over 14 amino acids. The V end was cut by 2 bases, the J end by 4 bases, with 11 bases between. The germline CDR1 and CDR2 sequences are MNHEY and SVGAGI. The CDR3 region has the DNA TGTGCCAGCAGTTACGGAGGACAGCTCTATGGCTACACCTTC. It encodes CASSYGGQLYGYTF.

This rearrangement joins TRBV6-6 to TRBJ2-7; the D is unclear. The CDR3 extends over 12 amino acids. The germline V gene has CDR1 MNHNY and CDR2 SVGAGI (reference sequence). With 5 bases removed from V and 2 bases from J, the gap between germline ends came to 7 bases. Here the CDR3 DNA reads TGTGCCAGCAGTCCACTCCCCTACGAGCAGTACTTC. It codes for CASSPLPYEQYF.

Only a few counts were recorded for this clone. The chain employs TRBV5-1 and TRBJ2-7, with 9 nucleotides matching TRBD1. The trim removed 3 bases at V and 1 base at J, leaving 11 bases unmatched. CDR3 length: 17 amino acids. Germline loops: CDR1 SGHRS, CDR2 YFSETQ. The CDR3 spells CASSYFPGQGVSYEQYF. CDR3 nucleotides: TGCGCCAGCAGCTATTTTCCGGGACAGGGAGTATCCTACGAGCAGTACTTC.

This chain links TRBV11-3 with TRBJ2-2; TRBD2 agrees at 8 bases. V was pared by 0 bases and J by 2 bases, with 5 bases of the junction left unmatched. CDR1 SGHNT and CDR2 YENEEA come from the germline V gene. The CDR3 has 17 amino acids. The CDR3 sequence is CASSLDAGGHNTGELFF. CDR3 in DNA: TGTGCCAGCAGCTTAGATGCGGGAGGCCACAACACCGGGGAGCTGTTTTTT. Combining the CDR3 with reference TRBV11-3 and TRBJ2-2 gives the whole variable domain EAGVVQSPRYKIIEKKQPVAFWCNPISGHNTLYWYLQNLGQGPELLIRYENEEAVDDSQLPKDRFSAERLKGVDSTLKIQPAELGDSAVYLCASSLDAGGHNTGELFFGEGSRLTVL.

Here the CDR3 reads CSVESPPGYGYTF. CDR3 sequence (DNA): TGCAGCGTTGAGAGTCCGCCTGGCTATGGCTACACCTTC. This sequence joins TRBV29-1 and TRBJ1-2; D remains ambiguous. This CDR3 has 13 residues. The ends were cut back, 3 bases at V and 4 bases at J, with 12 bases in the middle. Germline assignment: CDR1 SQVTM and CDR2 ANQGSEA.

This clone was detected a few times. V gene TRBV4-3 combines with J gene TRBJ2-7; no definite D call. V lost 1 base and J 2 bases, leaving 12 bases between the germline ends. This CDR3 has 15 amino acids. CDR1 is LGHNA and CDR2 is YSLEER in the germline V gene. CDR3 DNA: TGCGCCAGCAGCCAAGTTGTCGCGAGAACCTACGAGCAGTACTTC. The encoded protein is CASSQVVARTYEQYF.

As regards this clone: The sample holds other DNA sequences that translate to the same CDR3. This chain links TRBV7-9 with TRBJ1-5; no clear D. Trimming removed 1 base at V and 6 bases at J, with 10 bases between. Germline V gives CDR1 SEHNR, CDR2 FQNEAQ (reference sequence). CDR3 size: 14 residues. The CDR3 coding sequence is TGTGCCAGCAGCTTAGGAGGGTTGGGTCAGCCCCAGCATTTT. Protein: CASSLGGLGQPQHF.